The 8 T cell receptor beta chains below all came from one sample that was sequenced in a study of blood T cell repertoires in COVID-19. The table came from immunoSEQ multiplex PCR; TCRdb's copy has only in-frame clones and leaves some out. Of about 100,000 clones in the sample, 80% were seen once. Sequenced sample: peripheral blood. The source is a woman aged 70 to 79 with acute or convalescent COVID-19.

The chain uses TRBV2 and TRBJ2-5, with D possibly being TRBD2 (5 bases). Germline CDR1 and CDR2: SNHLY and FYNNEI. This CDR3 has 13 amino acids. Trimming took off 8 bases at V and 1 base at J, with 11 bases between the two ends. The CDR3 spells CASGEWGQETQYF. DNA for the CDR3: TGTGCCAGCGGGGAGTGGGGCCAAGAGACCCAGTACTTC.

Here the CDR3 reads CASSQQRLQFRNEKLFF. In nucleotides, the CDR3 is TGCGCCAGCAGCCAGCAACGTCTACAGTTCCGCAATGAAAAACTGTTTTTT. The chain carries TRBV4-1 and TRBJ1-4; D not resolved. This CDR3 is 17 amino acids long. Germline V gene data show CDR1 as MGHRA and CDR2 as YSYEKL. Trimming pared 3 bases from V and 5 bases from J, leaving 19 bases between.

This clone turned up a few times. The chain's CDR3 is CASSGAPGRGGPVAKNIQYF. DNA of the CDR3: TGTGCCAGCAGTGGCGCCCCGGGCAGGGGAGGGCCCGTAGCCAAAAACATTCAGTACTTC. V is TRBV27 and J is TRBJ2-4, with D possibly matching TRBD2 (7 bases). Germline CDR1 MNHEY, CDR2 SMNVEV (reference sequence). Deletions cut 5 bases from V and 0 bases from J, with 26 bases between. This CDR3 has 20 residues.

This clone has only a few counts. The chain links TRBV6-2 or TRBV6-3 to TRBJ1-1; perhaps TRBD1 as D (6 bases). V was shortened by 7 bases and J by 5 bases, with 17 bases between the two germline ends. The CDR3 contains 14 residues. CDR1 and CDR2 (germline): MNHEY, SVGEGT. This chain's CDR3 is CASIPQGTLTEAFF. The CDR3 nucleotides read TGTGCCAGCATCCCACAGGGTACGTTAACTGAAGCTTTCTTT.

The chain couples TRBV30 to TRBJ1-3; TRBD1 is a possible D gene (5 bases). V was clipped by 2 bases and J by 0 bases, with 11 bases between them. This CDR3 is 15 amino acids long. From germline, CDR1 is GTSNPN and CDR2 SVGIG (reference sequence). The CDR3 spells CAWSSTQDSGNTIYF. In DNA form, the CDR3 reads TGTGCCTGGAGTTCCACACAGGACTCTGGAAACACCATATATTTT.

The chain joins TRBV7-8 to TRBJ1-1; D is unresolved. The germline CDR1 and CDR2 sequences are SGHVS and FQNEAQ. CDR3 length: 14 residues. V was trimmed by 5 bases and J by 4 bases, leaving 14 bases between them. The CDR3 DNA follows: TGTGCCAGCAGCCTAATGGAGGGTGGCACTGAAGCTTTCTTT. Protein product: CASSLMEGGTEAFF.

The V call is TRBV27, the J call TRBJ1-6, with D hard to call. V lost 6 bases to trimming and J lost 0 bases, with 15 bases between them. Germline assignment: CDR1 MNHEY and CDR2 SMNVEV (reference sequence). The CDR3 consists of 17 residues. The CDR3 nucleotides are TGTGCCAGCAGGACCGCGGGCGCGAGCTCCTATAATTCACCCCTCCACTTT. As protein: CASRTAGASSYNSPLHF.

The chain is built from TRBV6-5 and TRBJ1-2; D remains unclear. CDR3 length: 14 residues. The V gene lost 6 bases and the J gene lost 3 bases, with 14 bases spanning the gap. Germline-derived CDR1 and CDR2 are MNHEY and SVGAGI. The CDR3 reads CASRDEQTYYGYTF. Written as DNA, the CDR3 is TGTGCCAGCAGAGACGAACAGACATACTATGGCTACACCTTC.